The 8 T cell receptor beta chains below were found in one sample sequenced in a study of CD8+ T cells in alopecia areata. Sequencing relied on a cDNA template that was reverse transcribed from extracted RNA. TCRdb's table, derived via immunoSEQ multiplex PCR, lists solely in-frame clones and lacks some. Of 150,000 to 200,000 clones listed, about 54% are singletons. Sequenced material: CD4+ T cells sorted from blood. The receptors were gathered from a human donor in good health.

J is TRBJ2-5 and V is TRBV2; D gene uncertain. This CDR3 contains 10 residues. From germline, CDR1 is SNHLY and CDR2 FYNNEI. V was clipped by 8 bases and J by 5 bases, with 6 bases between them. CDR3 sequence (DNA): TGTGCCAGCGCTGTTGAGACCCAGTACTTC. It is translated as CASAVETQYF.

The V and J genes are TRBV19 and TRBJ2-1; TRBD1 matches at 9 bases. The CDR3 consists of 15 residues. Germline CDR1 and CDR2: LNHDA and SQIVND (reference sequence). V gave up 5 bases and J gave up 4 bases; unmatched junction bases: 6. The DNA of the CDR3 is TGTGCCAGTAGTCCTCGACAGGGGGTTTACAATGAGCAGTTCTTC. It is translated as CASSPRQGVYNEQFF. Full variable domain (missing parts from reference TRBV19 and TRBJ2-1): DGGITQSPKYLFRKEGQNVTLSCEQNLNHDAMYWYRQDPGQGLRLIYYSQIVNDFQKGDIAEGYSVSREKKESFPLTVTSAQKNPTAFYLCASSPRQGVYNEQFFGPGTRLTVL.

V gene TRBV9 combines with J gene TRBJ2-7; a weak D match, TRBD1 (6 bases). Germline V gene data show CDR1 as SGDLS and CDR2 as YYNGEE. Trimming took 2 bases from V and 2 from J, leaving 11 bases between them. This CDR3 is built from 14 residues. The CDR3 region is CASSVGAGAYEQYF. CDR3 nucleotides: TGTGCCAGCAGCGTGGGGGCAGGGGCCTACGAGCAGTACTTC.

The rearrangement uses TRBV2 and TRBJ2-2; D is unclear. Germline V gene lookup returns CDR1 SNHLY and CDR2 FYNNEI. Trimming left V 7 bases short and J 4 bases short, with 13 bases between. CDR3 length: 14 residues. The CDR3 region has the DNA TGTGCCAGCACCCCATCCATCGCCACCGGGGAGCTGTTTTTT. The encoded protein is CASTPSIATGELFF.

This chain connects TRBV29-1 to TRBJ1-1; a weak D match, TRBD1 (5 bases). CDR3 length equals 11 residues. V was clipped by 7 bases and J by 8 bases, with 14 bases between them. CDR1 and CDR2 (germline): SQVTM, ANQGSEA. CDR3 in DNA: TGCAGCGGGTGGTCGGGGGGAGAAGCTTTCTTT. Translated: CSGWSGGEAFF.

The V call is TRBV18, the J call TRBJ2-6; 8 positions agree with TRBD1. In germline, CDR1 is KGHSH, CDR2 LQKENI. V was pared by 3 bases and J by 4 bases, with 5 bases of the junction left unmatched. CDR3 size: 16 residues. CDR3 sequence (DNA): TGTGCCAGCTCACCCCAGGGGGCGCAAGGGGCCAACGTCCTGACTTTC. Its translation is CASSPQGAQGANVLTF.

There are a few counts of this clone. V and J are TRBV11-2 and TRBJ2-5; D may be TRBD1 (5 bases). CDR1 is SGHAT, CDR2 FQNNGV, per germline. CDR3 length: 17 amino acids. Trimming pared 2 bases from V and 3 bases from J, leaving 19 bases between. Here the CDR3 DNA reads TGTGCCAGCAGCTTAAGGGGCCAACCTGCATCCAAAGAGACCCAGTACTTC. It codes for CASSLRGQPASKETQYF.

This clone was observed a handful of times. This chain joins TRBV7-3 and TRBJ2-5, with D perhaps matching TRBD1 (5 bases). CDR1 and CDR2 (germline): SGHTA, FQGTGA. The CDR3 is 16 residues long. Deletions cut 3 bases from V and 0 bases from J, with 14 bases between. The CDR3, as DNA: TGTGCCAGCAGCTTGTACAGGAACAGGCACCAAGAGACCCAGTACTTC. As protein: CASSLYRNRHQETQYF.